The present entry profiles one T cell receptor (beta chain) with its context. What it binds is not known. These data belong to a study of cytomegalovirus exposure and HLA in healthy donors. With V trimmed by 5 bases and J by 4 bases, 16 bases remained unmatched. Germline values: CDR1 MNHEY, CDR2 SMNVEV (reference sequence). This CDR3 is 18 amino acids long. Findings and limits, study-wide: About 90% or about 30% of the time was how often most TCR beta V segments were productive, according to an earlier analysis. Later analysis showed TCR association rates varying by HLA locus, highest for DRB1 and lowest for HLA-C. The HLA-A and HLA-B alleles of most subjects were reportedly predicted accurately from TCR beta sequences. For TCR beta chains, V- and J-gene trimming was later linked to a missense DCLRE1C variant.

The PCR used 60 Vbeta and 13 Jbeta primers. Measured with immunoSEQ multiplex PCR; TCRdb has only the in-frame clones, and not every one. In the table there are about 170,000 clones, about 75% of which are singletons. This TCR was recovered from a female donor in good health and CMV-seronegative. The sample taken for sequencing was PBMCs. V is TRBV27 and J is TRBJ1-2, with TRBD1 identical over 10 bases. CDR3 bases: TGTGCCAGCAGTCTCCTCTCCGGGACAGGGGCCCTAGGCTATGGCTACACCTTC. The encoded protein is CASSLLSGTGALGYGYTF.